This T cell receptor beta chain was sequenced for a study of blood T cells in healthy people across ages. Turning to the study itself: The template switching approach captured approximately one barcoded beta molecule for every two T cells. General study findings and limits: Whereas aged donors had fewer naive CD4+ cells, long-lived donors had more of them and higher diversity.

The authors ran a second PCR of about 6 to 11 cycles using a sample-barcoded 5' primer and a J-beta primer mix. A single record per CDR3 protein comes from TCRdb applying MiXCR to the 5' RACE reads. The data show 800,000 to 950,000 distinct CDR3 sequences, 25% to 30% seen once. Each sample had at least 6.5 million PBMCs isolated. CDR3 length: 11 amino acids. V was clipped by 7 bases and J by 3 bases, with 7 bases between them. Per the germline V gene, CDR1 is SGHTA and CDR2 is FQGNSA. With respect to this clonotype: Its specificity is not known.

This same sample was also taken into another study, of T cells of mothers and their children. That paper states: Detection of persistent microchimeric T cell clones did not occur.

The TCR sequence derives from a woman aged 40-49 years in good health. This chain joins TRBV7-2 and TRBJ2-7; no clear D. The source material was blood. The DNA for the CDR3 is TGTGCCAGCACCCTTGACTACGAGCAGTACTTC. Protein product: CASTLDYEQYF.